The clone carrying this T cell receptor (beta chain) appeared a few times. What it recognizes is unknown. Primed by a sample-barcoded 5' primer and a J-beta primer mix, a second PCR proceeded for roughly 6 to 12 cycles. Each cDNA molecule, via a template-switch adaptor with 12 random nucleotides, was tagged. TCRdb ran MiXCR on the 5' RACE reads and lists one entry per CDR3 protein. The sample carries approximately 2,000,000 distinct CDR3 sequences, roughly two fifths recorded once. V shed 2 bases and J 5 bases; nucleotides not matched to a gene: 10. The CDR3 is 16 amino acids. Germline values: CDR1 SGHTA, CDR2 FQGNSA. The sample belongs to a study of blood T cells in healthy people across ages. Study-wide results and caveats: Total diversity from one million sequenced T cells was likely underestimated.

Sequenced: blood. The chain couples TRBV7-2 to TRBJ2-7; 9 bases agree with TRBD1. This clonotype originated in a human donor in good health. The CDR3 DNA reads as TGTGCCAGCAGCTTACTTCCGACAGGGGGGTTGGACGAGCAGTACTTC. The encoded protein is CASSLLPTGGLDEQYF.